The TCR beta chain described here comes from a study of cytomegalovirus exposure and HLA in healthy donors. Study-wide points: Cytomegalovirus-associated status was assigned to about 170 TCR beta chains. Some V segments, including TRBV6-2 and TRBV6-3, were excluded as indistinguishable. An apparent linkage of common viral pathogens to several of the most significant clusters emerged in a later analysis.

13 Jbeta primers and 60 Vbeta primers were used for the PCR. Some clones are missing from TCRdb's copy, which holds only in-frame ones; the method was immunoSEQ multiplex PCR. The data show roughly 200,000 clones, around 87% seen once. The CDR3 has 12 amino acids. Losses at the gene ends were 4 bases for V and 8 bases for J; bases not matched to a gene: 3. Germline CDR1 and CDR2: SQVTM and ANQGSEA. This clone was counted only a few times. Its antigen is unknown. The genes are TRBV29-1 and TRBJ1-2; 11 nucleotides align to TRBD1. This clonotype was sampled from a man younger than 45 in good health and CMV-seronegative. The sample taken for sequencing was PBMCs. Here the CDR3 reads CSVGGQGEGYTF. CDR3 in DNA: TGCAGCGTTGGGGGACAGGGGGAAGGCTACACCTTC.